The 25 T cell receptor beta chains below were found in one sample sequenced in a study of Ad26.COV2.S vaccination and SARS-CoV-2 variants. Clones were read by immunoSEQ multiplex PCR, and TCRdb kept only the in-frame ones, dropping some. The sample holds under 150,000 clones, just over 85% seen once. Sequenced material: peripheral blood, taken after recovery from COVID-19. All receptors derive from a human donor who had recovered from COVID-19.

The V call is TRBV27, the J call TRBJ1-2; 7 bases are a match to TRBD1. Losses at the gene ends were 2 bases for V and 0 bases for J; bases not matched to a gene: 0. Looked up from germline, CDR1 is MNHEY and CDR2 is SMNVEV (reference sequence). The CDR3 consists of 14 residues. DNA of the CDR3: TGTGCCAGCAGTTTACAGGGGGCTAACTATGGCTACACCTTC. It translates to CASSLQGANYGYTF.

This clone turned up a few times. The identical CDR3 is also encoded by other nucleotide sequences in the sample. The V call is TRBV28, the J call TRBJ2-5; 15 bases line up with TRBD2. The CDR3 is 16 residues long. Germline V gene data show CDR1 as MDHEN and CDR2 as SYDVKM. J gave up 9 bases and V 6 bases, and 11 bases lay outside the gene matches. In nucleotides, the CDR3 is TGTGCCAGCAGCCCGGGGACTAGCGGGGGGCGGAGGGCCCAGTACTTC. This codes for CASSPGTSGGRRAQYF.

V is TRBV9 and J is TRBJ1-2; D remains ambiguous. Deletions cut 3 bases from V and 5 bases from J, with 11 bases between. This CDR3 is 13 amino acids long. Germline-derived CDR1 and CDR2 are SGDLS and YYNGEE. The CDR3 nucleotides read TGTGCCAGCAGCGCAGCAATATCGTATGGCTACACCTTC. This translates into CASSAAISYGYTF.

The J gene is TRBJ1-2, the V gene TRBV18, with TRBD1 as a possible D gene (6 bases). V gave up 4 bases and J gave up 2 bases, with 14 bases separating them. Germline loops: CDR1 KGHSH, CDR2 LQKENI. The CDR3 loop spans 15 amino acids. In DNA, the CDR3 is TGTGCCAGCTCACTCGAACAGGGCCCCAACTATGGCTACACCTTC. Amino acid sequence: CASSLEQGPNYGYTF.

This clone was counted between two and nine times. The V call is TRBV12-3 or TRBV12-4, the J call TRBJ2-7; D could derive from TRBD1 or TRBD2 (5 bases each). The CDR3 has 12 residues. V was clipped by 5 bases and J by 4 bases, with 9 bases between them. The CDR3 reads CASSTGAYEQYF. The CDR3 DNA sequence: TGTGCCAGCAGTACCGGGGCTTACGAGCAGTACTTC.

V is TRBV7-8 and J is TRBJ2-7, with D perhaps given as TRBD1 or TRBD2 (5 bases each). In germline, CDR1 is SGHVS, CDR2 FQNEAQ. The CDR3 has 15 residues. Trimming left V 4 bases short and J 3 bases short, with 16 bases between. The CDR3 nucleotides read TGTGCCAGCAGCTCATCCGGGACGGCCCTCTACGAGCAGTACTTC. Its protein product is CASSSSGTALYEQYF.

The chain has TRBV7-2 and TRBJ2-1; 8 nucleotides line up with TRBD1. With V trimmed by 3 bases and J by 4 bases, 5 bases remained unmatched. The germline V gene encodes CDR1 SGHTA and CDR2 FQGNSA. The CDR3 is made up of 15 amino acids. The CDR3 spells CASSLDRVGYNEQFF. The CDR3, as DNA: TGTGCCAGCAGCTTGGACAGGGTGGGGTACAATGAGCAGTTCTTC.

This clone was recorded once. V usage is TRBV5-1 and J usage is TRBJ2-7; the match to TRBD2 covers 9 bases. In germline, CDR1 is SGHRS, CDR2 YFSETQ. The CDR3 has 17 amino acids. The V gene end was trimmed by 4 bases and the J gene end by 5 bases; junction bases not matched to a gene: 16. The CDR3 here is CASSEDDSGGRNDEQYF. The CDR3 nucleotides are TGCGCCAGCAGCGAGGATGATAGCGGGGGTCGGAACGACGAGCAGTACTTC.

This clone was recorded a few times. V gene TRBV7-9 combines with J gene TRBJ2-3, with a weak D call TRBD2 (5 bases). Germline V CDR1 and CDR2: SEHNR, FQNEAQ (reference sequence). This CDR3 has 13 amino acids. Trimming shortened V by 8 bases and J by 4 bases, and 13 bases separated the two germline ends. The CDR3 protein is CASHRGLADTQYF. The CDR3 DNA reads TGTGCCAGCCACCGAGGGCTTGCAGATACGCAGTATTTT.

The gene calls are TRBV30 and TRBJ2-1; D tentatively fits TRBD1 or TRBD2 (6 bases each). CDR3 length: 14 amino acids. The germline V and J ends were trimmed by 1 base and 8 bases, with 15 bases remaining between them. In germline, CDR1 is GTSNPN, CDR2 SVGIG (reference sequence). The CDR3 loop reads CAWSGGAGVDEQFF. For the CDR3, the DNA is TGTGCCTGGAGTGGGGGGGCAGGGGTCGATGAGCAGTTCTTC.

J is TRBJ1-1 and V is TRBV6-1; D gene uncertain. V gave up 1 base and J gave up 10 bases, with 13 bases separating them. Germline assignment: CDR1 MNHNS and CDR2 SASEGT. The CDR3 has 13 residues. CDR3 amino acids: CASSEVVTLGAFF. The CDR3 DNA reads TGTGCCAGCAGTGAAGTTGTAACACTGGGAGCTTTCTTT.

The V gene is TRBV19, the J gene TRBJ2-2; D is possibly TRBD1 (5 bases). The CDR3 loop spans 13 amino acids. Germline V gene data show CDR1 as LNHDA and CDR2 as SQIVND (reference sequence). Trimming pared 5 bases from V and 1 base from J, leaving 5 bases between. CDR3 in DNA: TGTGCCAGTAGTGGACAGAACACCGGGGAGCTGTTTTTT. Translating it yields CASSGQNTGELFF. The entire variable domain, with the rest obtained from reference TRBV19 and TRBJ2-2, is as follows: DGGITQSPKYLFRKEGQNVTLSCEQNLNHDAMYWYRQDPGQGLRLIYYSQIVNDFQKGDIAEGYSVSREKKESFPLTVTSAQKNPTAFYLCASSGQNTGELFFGEGSRLTVL.

V gene TRBV7-8 combines with J gene TRBJ1-1, with D possibly TRBD1 on 6 matching bases. Germline V gene data show CDR1 as SGHVS and CDR2 as FQNEAQ. The CDR3 totals 15 residues. V was shortened by 0 bases and J by 2 bases, with 10 bases between the two germline ends. The CDR3 nucleotides read TGTGCCAGCAGCTTAGCGCCAGGGGCCAACACTGAAGCTTTCTTT. Amino acid sequence: CASSLAPGANTEAFF.

The chain uses TRBV2 and TRBJ1-1; D is possibly TRBD1 (6 bases). Deletions cut 8 bases from V and 0 bases from J, with 13 bases between. CDR3 length: 14 amino acids. CDR1 and CDR2 from the germline V gene are SNHLY and FYNNEI. The CDR3 here is CASDTQGMNTEAFF. CDR3 nucleotides: TGTGCCAGCGATACTCAGGGGATGAACACTGAAGCTTTCTTT.

This chain connects TRBV6-2 or TRBV6-3 to TRBJ2-1; TRBD1 aligns across 7 bases. The V gene's germline CDR1 is MNHEY and CDR2 SVGEGT. Unmatched junction bases numbered 8, after V lost 5 bases and J lost 10 bases. The CDR3 is 13 amino acids. The CDR3: CASSKDRVLEQFF. The CDR3 bases are TGTGCCAGCAGTAAAGACAGGGTTCTCGAGCAGTTCTTC.

This chain joins TRBV28 and TRBJ2-1; 8 bases map to TRBD2. The V and J ends lost 4 bases and 0 bases, in that order; junction bases with no gene match: 2. Germline lookup yields CDR1 MDHEN and CDR2 SYDVKM. The CDR3 length is 15 residues. This chain's CDR3 is CASSYGGASYNEQFF. The CDR3 DNA reads as TGTGCCAGCAGTTACGGGGGGGCCTCCTACAATGAGCAGTTCTTC.

V is TRBV25-1 and J is TRBJ2-5; D possibly corresponds to TRBD1 (6 bases). This CDR3 is built from 14 residues. Germline CDR1 is MGHDK and CDR2 is SYGVNS. V was pared by 3 bases and J by 4 bases, with 12 bases between. The chain's CDR3 is CASSDTGQLETQYF. In nucleotides, the CDR3 is TGTGCCAGCAGTGACACCGGACAGTTAGAGACCCAGTACTTC.

This chain connects TRBV4-3 to TRBJ1-3; D unresolved. From germline, CDR1 is LGHNA and CDR2 YSLEER. V dropped 1 base and J dropped 0 bases, with 7 bases sitting between them. This CDR3 contains 15 residues. CDR3: CASSQAIDSGNTIYF. CDR3 nucleotide sequence: TGCGCCAGCAGCCAAGCCATCGACTCTGGAAACACCATATATTTT.

The chain joins TRBV27 to TRBJ1-1; TRBD1 is a possible D gene (5 bases). The V gene lost 5 bases and the J gene lost 8 bases, with 12 bases spanning the gap. The CDR3 is made up of 12 amino acids. Germline V gene sequence: CDR1 MNHEY, CDR2 SMNVEV (reference sequence). The CDR3 nucleotides are TGTGCCAGCAGTCCCTTTGGGGGGGAAGCTTTCTTT. This codes for CASSPFGGEAFF.

CDR3 amino acids: CASSFPLPYNEQFF. The CDR3, as DNA: TGTGCCAGCAGCTTTCCACTACCCTACAATGAGCAGTTCTTC. The V gene is TRBV5-4, the J gene TRBJ2-1; no clear D gene. Germline CDR1 and CDR2: SGHNT and YYREEE (reference sequence). The CDR3 covers 14 residues. V was pared by 2 bases and J by 2 bases, with 8 bases between.

The chain is built from TRBV11-2 and TRBJ2-2; a weak D match, TRBD2 (6 bases). The V end lost 0 bases, the J end lost 0 bases, and 17 bases lay between the germline ends. The CDR3 spans 19 residues. The germline V gene has CDR1 SGHAT and CDR2 FQNNGV. In nucleotides, the CDR3 is TGTGCCAGCAGCTTAGAGACCCAGATTTGGGGGGCGAACACCGGGGAGCTGTTTTTT. Translation: CASSLETQIWGANTGELFF.

The V and J genes are TRBV4-3 and TRBJ2-3; no definite D call. The CDR3 has 14 amino acids. In germline, CDR1 is LGHNA, CDR2 YSLEER. The V end was cut by 1 base, the J end by 2 bases, with 7 bases between. The CDR3 here is CASSQASSTDTQYF. CDR3 sequence (DNA): TGCGCCAGCAGCCAAGCCTCCTCCACAGATACGCAGTATTTT.

This chain links TRBV4-1 with TRBJ2-3; 7 nucleotides line up with TRBD1. CDR1 is MGHRA and CDR2 is YSYEKL in the germline V gene. The CDR3 loop spans 16 amino acids. The V gene end was trimmed by 2 bases and the J gene end by 0 bases; junction bases not matched to a gene: 5. This CDR3 reads CASSQRQGGSTDTQYF. CDR3 nucleotides: TGCGCCAGCAGCCAACGACAGGGTGGGAGCACAGATACGCAGTATTTT.

This rearrangement joins TRBV14 to TRBJ2-1; 7 nucleotides line up with TRBD2. V lost 3 bases to trimming and J lost 5 bases; unmatched junction nucleotides: 10. The germline V gene has CDR1 SGHDN and CDR2 FVKESK. The CDR3 has 16 amino acids. This chain's CDR3 is CASSHPGREENNEQFF. The CDR3 coding sequence is TGTGCCAGCAGCCACCCGGGGAGGGAGGAGAACAATGAGCAGTTCTTC.

The gene calls are TRBV2 and TRBJ2-3; TRBD2 matches 12 bases. The ends lost 5 bases at V and 4 bases at J; junction bases unmatched: 4. Germline CDR1 SNHLY, CDR2 FYNNEI. The CDR3 length is 15 residues. The CDR3 sequence: CASSSSGGAADTQYF. CDR3 DNA sequence: TGTGCCAGCAGTTCTAGCGGGGGGGCCGCAGATACGCAGTATTTT.